This T cell receptor (beta chain) was captured in a study of blood T cell repertoires in COVID-19. This CDR3 spans 13 amino acids. With 3 bases removed from V and 4 bases from J, the gap between germline ends came to 7 bases. The V gene's germline CDR1 is SEHNR and CDR2 FQNEAQ (reference sequence). The method was immunoSEQ multiplex PCR; TCRdb's version includes in-frame clones alone and lacks a portion of them. The sample carries about 74,000 clones, around 88% recorded once. The rearrangement uses TRBV7-9 and TRBJ1-5, with TRBD1 as a possible D gene (5 bases). What was sequenced was peripheral blood. This sequence was found in a woman older than 75 with active or convalescent COVID-19. In nucleotides, the CDR3 is TGTGCCAGCAGCTTTCAGGGAAATCAGCCCCAGCATTTT. Protein sequence: CASSFQGNQPQHF.